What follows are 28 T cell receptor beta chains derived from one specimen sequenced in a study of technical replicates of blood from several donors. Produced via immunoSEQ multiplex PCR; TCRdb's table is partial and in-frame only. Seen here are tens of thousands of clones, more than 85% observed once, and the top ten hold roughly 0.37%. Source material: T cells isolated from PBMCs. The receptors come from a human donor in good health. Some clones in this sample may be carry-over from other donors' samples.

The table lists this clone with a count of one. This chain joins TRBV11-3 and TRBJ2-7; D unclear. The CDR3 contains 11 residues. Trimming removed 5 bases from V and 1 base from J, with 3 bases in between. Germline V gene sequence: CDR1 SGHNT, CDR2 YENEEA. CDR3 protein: CASSPSYEQYF. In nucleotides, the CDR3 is TGTGCCAGCAGCCCATCCTACGAGCAGTACTTC.

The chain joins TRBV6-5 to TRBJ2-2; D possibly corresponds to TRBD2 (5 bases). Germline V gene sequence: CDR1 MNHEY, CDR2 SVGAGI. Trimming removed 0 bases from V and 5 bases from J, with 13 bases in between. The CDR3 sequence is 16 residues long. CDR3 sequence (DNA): TGTGCCAGCAGTTACTCTCCGGGGAATCCAACCGGGGAGCTGTTTTTT. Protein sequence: CASSYSPGNPTGELFF.

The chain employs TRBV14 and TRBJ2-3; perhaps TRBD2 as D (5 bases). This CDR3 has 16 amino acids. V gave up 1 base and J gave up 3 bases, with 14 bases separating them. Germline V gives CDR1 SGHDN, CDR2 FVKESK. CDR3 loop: CASSQGSGVWTDTQYF. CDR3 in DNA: TGTGCCAGCAGCCAAGGATCCGGGGTTTGGACAGATACGCAGTATTTT.

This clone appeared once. CDR3 region: CASSQPPLQGPLAKNIQYF. The DNA of the CDR3 is TGCGCCAGCAGTCAACCCCCTTTACAGGGGCCCCTAGCCAAAAACATTCAGTACTTC. V is TRBV23-1 and J is TRBJ2-4, with 7 bases that match TRBD1. TRBV23-1 is annotated as an ORF whose role is uncertain. J was trimmed by 0 bases and V by 2 bases; bases with no gene match: 13. The length of the CDR3 is 19 residues.

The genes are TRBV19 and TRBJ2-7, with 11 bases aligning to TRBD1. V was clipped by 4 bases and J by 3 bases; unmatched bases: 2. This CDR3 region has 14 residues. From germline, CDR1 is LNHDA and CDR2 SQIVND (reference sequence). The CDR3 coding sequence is TGTGCCAGTAGTACGGGGACAGGGGGCTACGAGCAGTACTTC. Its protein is CASSTGTGGYEQYF.

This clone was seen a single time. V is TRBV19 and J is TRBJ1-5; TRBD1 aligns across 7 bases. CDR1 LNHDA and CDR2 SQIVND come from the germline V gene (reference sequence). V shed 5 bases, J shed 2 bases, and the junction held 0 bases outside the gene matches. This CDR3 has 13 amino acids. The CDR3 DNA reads TGTGCCAGTAGTGACAGGGGCAATCAGCCCCAGCATTTT. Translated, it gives CASSDRGNQPQHF. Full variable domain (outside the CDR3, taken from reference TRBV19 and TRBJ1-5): DGGITQSPKYLFRKEGQNVTLSCEQNLNHDAMYWYRQDPGQGLRLIYYSQIVNDFQKGDIAEGYSVSREKKESFPLTVTSAQKNPTAFYLCASSDRGNQPQHFGDGTRLSIL.

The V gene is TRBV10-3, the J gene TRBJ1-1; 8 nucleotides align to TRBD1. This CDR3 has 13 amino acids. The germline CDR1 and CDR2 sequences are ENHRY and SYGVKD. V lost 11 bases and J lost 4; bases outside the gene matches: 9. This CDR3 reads CASQTGDFTEAFF. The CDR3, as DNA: TGTGCCTCCCAGACAGGGGATTTCACTGAAGCTTTCTTT.

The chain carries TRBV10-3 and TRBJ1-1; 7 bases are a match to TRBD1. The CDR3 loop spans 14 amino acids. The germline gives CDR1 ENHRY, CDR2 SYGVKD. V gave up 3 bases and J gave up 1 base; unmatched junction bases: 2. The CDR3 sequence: CAISDAGGNTEAFF. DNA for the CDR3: TGTGCCATCAGTGACGCAGGGGGGAACACTGAAGCTTTCTTT.

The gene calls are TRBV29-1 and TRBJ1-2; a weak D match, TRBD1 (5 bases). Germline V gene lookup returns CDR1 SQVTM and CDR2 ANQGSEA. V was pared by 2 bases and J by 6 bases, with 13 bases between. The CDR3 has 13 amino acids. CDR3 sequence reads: CSVEFSGFHGYTF. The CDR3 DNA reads TGCAGCGTTGAATTCTCAGGGTTCCATGGCTACACCTTC. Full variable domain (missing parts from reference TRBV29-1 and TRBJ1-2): SAVISQKPSRDICQRGTSLTIQCQVDSQVTMMFWYRQQPGQSLTLIATANQGSEATYESGFVIDKFPISRPNLTFSTLTVSNMSPEDSSIYLCSVEFSGFHGYTFGSGTRLTVV.

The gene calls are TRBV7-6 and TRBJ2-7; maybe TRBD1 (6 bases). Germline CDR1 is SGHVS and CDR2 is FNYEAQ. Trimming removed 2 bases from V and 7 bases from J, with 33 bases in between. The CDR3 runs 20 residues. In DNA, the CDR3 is TGTGCCAGCAGCTTACTTATGTTTGAGTTTGAGGGGGAAGGTTTGGGTGAGCAGTACTTC. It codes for CASSLLMFEFEGEGLGEQYF.

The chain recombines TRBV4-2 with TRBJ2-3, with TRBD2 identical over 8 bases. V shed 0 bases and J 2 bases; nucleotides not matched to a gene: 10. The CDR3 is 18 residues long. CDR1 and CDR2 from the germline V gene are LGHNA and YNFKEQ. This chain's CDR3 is CASSQDRPAGVSTDTQYF. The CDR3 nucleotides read TGTGCCAGCAGCCAAGATCGCCCAGCGGGAGTATCCACAGATACGCAGTATTTT.

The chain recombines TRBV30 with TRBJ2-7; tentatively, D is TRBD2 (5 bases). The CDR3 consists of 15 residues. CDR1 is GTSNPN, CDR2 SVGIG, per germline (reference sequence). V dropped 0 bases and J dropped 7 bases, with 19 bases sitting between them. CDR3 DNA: TGTGCCTGGAGTGTACCTCGGCGGGTTTCTTGGGAGCAGTACTTC. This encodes CAWSVPRRVSWEQYF.

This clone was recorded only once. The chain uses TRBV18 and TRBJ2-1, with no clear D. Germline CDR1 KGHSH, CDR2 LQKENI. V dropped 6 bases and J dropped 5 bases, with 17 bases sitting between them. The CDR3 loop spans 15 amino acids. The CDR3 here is CASSPDLAENNEQFF. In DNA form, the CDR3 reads TGTGCCAGCTCCCCCGACTTGGCGGAGAACAATGAGCAGTTCTTC.

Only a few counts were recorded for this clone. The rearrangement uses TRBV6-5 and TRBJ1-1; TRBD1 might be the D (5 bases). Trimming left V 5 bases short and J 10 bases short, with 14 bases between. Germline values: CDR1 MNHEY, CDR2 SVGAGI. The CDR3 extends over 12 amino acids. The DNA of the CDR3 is TGTGCCAGCAGTAAAACAGGAGTGGGAGCTTTCTTT. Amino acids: CASSKTGVGAFF.

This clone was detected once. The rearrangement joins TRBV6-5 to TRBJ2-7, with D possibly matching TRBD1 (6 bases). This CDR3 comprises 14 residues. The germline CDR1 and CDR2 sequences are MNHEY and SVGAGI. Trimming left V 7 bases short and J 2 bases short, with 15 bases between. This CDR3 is CASTKVAGAYEQYF. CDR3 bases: TGTGCCAGCACCAAAGTGGCAGGGGCCTACGAGCAGTACTTC.

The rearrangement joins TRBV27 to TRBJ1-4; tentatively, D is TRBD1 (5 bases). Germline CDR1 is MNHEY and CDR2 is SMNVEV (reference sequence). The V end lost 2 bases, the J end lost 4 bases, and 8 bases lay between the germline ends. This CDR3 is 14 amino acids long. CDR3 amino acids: CASSLTGYNEKLFF. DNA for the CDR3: TGTGCCAGCAGTTTAACAGGCTATAATGAAAAACTGTTTTTT. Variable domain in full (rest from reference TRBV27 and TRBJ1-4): EAQVTQNPRYLITVTGKKLTVTCSQNMNHEYMSWYRQDPGLGLRQIYYSMNVEVTDKGDVPEGYKVSRKEKRNFPLILESPSPNQTSLYFCASSLTGYNEKLFFGSGTQLSVL.

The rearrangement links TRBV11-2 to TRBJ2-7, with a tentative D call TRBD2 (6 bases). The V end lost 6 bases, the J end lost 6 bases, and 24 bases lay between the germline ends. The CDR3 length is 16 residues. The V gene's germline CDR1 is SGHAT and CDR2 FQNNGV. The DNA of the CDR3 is TGTGCCAGCAGGGAGTTAGGGCCGGGAGTGGGGGGCGAGCAGTACTTC. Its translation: CASRELGPGVGGEQYF.

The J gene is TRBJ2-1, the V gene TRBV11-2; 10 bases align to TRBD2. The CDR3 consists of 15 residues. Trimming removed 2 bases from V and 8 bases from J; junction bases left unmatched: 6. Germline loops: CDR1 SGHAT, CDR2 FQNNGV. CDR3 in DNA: TGTGCCAGCAGCTTAAACCTAGCGGGAGAACATGAGCAGTTCTTC. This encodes CASSLNLAGEHEQFF.

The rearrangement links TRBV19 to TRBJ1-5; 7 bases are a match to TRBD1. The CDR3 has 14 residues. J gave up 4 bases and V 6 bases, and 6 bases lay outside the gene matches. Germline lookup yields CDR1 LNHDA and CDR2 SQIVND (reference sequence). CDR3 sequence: CASSRDSQNQPQHF. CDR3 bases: TGTGCCAGTAGCAGGGACAGCCAGAATCAGCCCCAGCATTTT. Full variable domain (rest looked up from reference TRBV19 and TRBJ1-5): DGGITQSPKYLFRKEGQNVTLSCEQNLNHDAMYWYRQDPGQGLRLIYYSQIVNDFQKGDIAEGYSVSREKKESFPLTVTSAQKNPTAFYLCASSRDSQNQPQHFGDGTRLSIL.

CDR3 nucleotides: TGTGCCAGCAGACCTCATAGCCCGGAGCAGTACTTC. This gives the protein CASRPHSPEQYF. The chain employs TRBV6-4 and TRBJ2-7; no definite D call. CDR3 size: 12 residues. V was cut by 6 bases and J by 7 bases, with 13 bases left in between. In germline, CDR1 is MRHNA, CDR2 SNTAGT.

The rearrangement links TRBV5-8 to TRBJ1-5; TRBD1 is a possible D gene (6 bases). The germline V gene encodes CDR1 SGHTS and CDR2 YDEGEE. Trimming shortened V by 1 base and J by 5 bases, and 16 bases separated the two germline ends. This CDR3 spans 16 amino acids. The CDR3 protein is CASSLFRGQGDQPQHF. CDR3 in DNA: TGTGCCAGCAGCTTGTTCAGGGGCCAGGGCGATCAGCCCCAGCATTTT.

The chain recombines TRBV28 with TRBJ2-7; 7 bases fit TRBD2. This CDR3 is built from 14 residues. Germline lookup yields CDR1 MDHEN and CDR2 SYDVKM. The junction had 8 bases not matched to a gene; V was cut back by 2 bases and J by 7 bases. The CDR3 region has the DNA TGTGCCAGCAGTTTAGGGCGGGAGATAGGGGAGCAGTACTTC. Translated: CASSLGREIGEQYF.

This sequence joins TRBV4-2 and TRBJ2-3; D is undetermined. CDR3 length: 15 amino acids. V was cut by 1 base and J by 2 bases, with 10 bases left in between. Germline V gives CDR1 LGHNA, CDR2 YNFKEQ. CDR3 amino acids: CASSQVSRLTDTQYF. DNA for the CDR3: TGTGCCAGCAGCCAAGTATCCCGACTCACAGATACGCAGTATTTT.

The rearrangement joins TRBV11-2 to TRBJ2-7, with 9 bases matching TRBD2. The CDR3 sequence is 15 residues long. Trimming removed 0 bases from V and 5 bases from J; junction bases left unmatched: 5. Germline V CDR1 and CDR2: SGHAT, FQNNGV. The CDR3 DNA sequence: TGTGCCAGCAGCTTAGATGTGCGGGAGGGCCACGAGCAGTACTTC. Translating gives CASSLDVREGHEQYF.

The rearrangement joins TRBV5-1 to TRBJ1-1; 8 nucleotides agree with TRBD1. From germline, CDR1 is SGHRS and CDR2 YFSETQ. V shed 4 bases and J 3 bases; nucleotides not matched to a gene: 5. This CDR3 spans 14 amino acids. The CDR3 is CASSPAGGYTEAFF. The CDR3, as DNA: TGCGCCAGCAGCCCGGCAGGGGGCTACACTGAAGCTTTCTTT.

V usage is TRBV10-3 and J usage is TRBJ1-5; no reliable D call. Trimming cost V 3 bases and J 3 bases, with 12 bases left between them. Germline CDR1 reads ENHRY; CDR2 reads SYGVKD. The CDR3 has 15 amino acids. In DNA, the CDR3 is TGTGCCATCAGTGAAGAATTGGAGGACAATCAGCCCCAGCATTTT. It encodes CAISEELEDNQPQHF.

The CDR3 loop is CASSSTPNQPQHF. CDR3 sequence (DNA): TGCGCCAGCAGTAGCACGCCTAATCAGCCCCAGCATTTT. The V and J genes are TRBV10-1 and TRBJ1-5, with D uncertain. The V end was cut by 5 bases, the J end by 4 bases, with 9 bases between. Germline CDR1 WNHNN, CDR2 SYGVQD (reference sequence). The CDR3 consists of 13 residues.

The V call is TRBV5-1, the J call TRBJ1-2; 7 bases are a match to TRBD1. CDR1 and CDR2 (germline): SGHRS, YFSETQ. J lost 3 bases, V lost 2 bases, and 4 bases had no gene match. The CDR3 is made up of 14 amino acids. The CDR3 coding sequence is TGCGCCAGCAGCTTCCTAACAGGGGACTATGGCTACACCTTC. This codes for CASSFLTGDYGYTF.